The entry below gives a single T cell receptor (beta chain) sequence along with its context. This table comes from immunoSEQ multiplex PCR, and its TCRdb copy is limited to in-frame clones, with some not included. The repertoire consists of about 89,000 clones, with roughly 86% occurring once and the leading ten covering 5.6%. This entry is derived from a study of T cell responses to AZD1222 COVID-19 vaccine. Germline CDR1 and CDR2: SGHRS and YFSETQ. V shed 0 bases, J shed 5 bases, and the junction held 1 base outside the gene matches. The CDR3 loop spans 16 amino acids. The receptor was isolated from an adult who received the AZD1222 COVID-19 vaccine. Material: peripheral blood, obtained 28 days after the second AZD1222 dose. The chain joins TRBV5-1 to TRBJ2-1, with TRBD2 matching over 14 bases. The CDR3 DNA reads TGCGCCAGCAGCTTGGGACTAGCGGGAGGGAACAATGAGCAGTTCTTC. Translation gives CASSLGLAGGNNEQFF.